This T cell receptor beta chain derives from a study of control samples from healthy donors and cancer patients. The table came from immunoSEQ multiplex PCR; TCRdb's copy has only in-frame clones and leaves some out. The table includes tens of thousands of clones, approximately 90% detected once. Germline V gives CDR1 KGHSH, CDR2 LQKENI. V shed 3 bases and J shed 6 bases, with 9 bases lying between them. This CDR3 contains 12 residues. The sample consisted of PBMCs. The rearrangement links TRBV18 to TRBJ2-7; TRBD1 might be the D (5 bases). This TCR came from a woman aged 40 to 50 with head and neck cancer. This CDR3 is CASSPQGAEQYF. The CDR3 coding sequence is TGTGCCAGCTCACCCCAGGGTGCCGAGCAGTACTTC.